Shown below are 7 T cell receptor beta chains from a single sample sequenced in a study of identical twins. MiXCR, applied by TCRdb to the 5' RACE reads, yields one record per CDR3 protein. This table has hundreds of thousands of distinct CDR3 sequences, roughly 18% appearing once. These data were also reused for a study on T cells expressing NK-cell markers.

The material sequenced was PBMCs. The receptors shown here come from a woman aged 18-29 years in good health.

The rearrangement joins TRBV12-3 or TRBV12-4 to TRBJ1-6; unclear D gene. This CDR3 has 12 amino acids. V gave up 2 bases and J gave up 13 bases, with 9 bases separating them. CDR3 in DNA: TGTGCCAGCAGTTTAAGGGCACGTCCCCTCCACTTT. It codes for CASSLRARPLHF.

This sequence joins TRBV7-9 and TRBJ1-1; TRBD1 is a possible D gene (6 bases). The V gene's germline CDR1 is SEHNR and CDR2 FQNEAQ (reference sequence). V lost 5 bases to trimming and J lost 4 bases, with 17 bases between them. The CDR3 loop spans 15 amino acids. The CDR3 bases are TGTGCCAGCAGCCCGAAACAGGGATCAGGCACTGAAGCTTTCTTT. This translates into CASSPKQGSGTEAFF.

This clonotype has ten or more counts. The chain uses TRBV12-3 or TRBV12-4 and TRBJ1-3; D might be TRBD1 (6 bases). V was cut by 3 bases and J by 4 bases, with 13 bases left in between. CDR3 length equals 15 residues. The CDR3 nucleotides are TGTGCCAGCAGTTTGGGGGGGACAAACGGAAACACCATATATTTT. Translated: CASSLGGTNGNTIYF.

This clonotype has more than one count but fewer than ten. The chain is built from TRBV12-3 or TRBV12-4 and TRBJ1-5; tentative D call: TRBD1 (5 bases). V lost 6 bases, J lost 1 base, and 13 bases lay in between. This CDR3 is 15 amino acids long. The CDR3 here is CASSPMQGSNQPQHF. CDR3 DNA: TGTGCCAGCAGCCCGATGCAGGGAAGCAATCAGCCCCAGCATTTT.

This clonotype has more than one count but fewer than ten. The chain carries TRBV6-2 or TRBV6-3 and TRBJ2-1; no reliable D call. The germline V gene encodes CDR1 MNHEY and CDR2 SVGEGT. This CDR3 is built from 14 residues. The ends were cut back, 6 bases at V and 4 bases at J, with 13 bases in the middle. In DNA, the CDR3 is TGTGCCAGCAGCTTACTTAACCAATACAATGAGCAGTTCTTC. As protein: CASSLLNQYNEQFF.

This chain links TRBV20-1 with TRBJ2-7; 8 nucleotides match TRBD1. CDR1 is DFQATT, CDR2 SNEGSKA, per germline (reference sequence). Unmatched junction bases numbered 7, after V lost 3 bases and J lost 3 bases. The CDR3 sequence is 14 residues long. The CDR3 reads CSARRTGPHYEQYF. CDR3 bases: TGCAGTGCTAGGCGGACAGGGCCCCACTACGAGCAGTACTTC.

This clonotype appeared a few times. This chain links TRBV5-1 with TRBJ2-1, with D possibly TRBD2 on 7 matching bases. The V end lost 4 bases, the J end lost 1 base, and 9 bases lay between the germline ends. The CDR3 has 14 amino acids. CDR1 is SGHRS, CDR2 YFSETQ, per germline. The CDR3 region has the DNA TGCGCCAGCAGCGGGGGGGCTTCCTACAATGAGCAGTTCTTC. It encodes CASSGGASYNEQFF.